This entry is about one T cell receptor (beta chain). What it binds is unknown. This CDR3 comprises 14 residues. Germline V gene sequence: CDR1 SEHNR, CDR2 FQNEAQ (reference sequence). Trimming left V 2 bases short and J 6 bases short, with 10 bases between. TCRdb's table, derived via immunoSEQ multiplex PCR, lists solely in-frame clones and lacks some. The sample comprises 42,000 or so clones, about 83% of which are singletons, and about a third rests with the top ten. The data stem from a study of OX40 agonist ivuxolimab in advanced cancers. Across the whole study: Patients were given ivuxolimab, an antibody that agonizes OX40 (CD134). Whole-study findings and limits: At doses 0.1 to 3.0 mg/kg, CD4+ and CD8+ clones expanded. The study found that CD8+ T cells averaged more expanded clones than CD4+.

The TCR originated in an adult with an advanced solid tumor such as melanoma, head and neck, liver or kidney cancer. The chain recombines TRBV7-9 with TRBJ2-2; D call uncertain. The sequencing used CD4+ or CD8+ T cells sorted from blood, collected in a trial of the OX40 agonist ivuxolimab. CDR3 amino acids: CASSLSVAAGELFF. In DNA form, the CDR3 reads TGTGCCAGCAGCTTATCCGTCGCAGCCGGGGAGCTGTTTTTT.